Listed below are T cell receptor beta chains from one sample, sequenced in a study of OX40 agonist ivuxolimab in advanced cancers. The table came from immunoSEQ multiplex PCR; TCRdb's copy has only in-frame clones and leaves some out. The data show about 55,000 clones, with about 88% seen just once and around 1.5% held by the top ten. Source: CD4+ or CD8+ T cells sorted from blood, taken in a trial of the OX40 agonist ivuxolimab. Every receptor here comes from an adult with an advanced solid tumor such as melanoma, head and neck, liver or kidney cancer. Both conserved end residues are part of each CDR3. The D gene is left open where the match is weak. For some rows the clone size is stated as once, few or many, or as a class when expanded; others skip it.

V,D,J,size,CDR3,DNA
TRBV5-1,-,TRBJ2-3,-,CASSLSQASTDTQYF,TGCGCCAGCAGCTTGTCACAGGCTAGCACAGATACGCAGTATTTT
TRBV30,TRBD1,TRBJ1-1,-,CAWSVGLGRGLTEAFF,TGTGCCTGGAGTGTAGGATTGGGCAGGGGGTTGACTGAAGCTTTCTTT
TRBV7-6,TRBD2,TRBJ2-5,-,CASSRSGEGETQYF,TGTGCCAGCAGCCGATCGGGGGAGGGGGAGACCCAGTACTTC
TRBV5-1,-,TRBJ2-7,-,CASSLQGSPYEQYF,TGCGCCAGCAGCTTGCAGGGGTCCCCCTACGAGCAGTACTTC
TRBV7-9,-,TRBJ2-7,-,CASSSGTAAFYEQYF,TGTGCCAGCAGCAGCGGGACAGCCGCCTTCTACGAGCAGTACTTC
TRBV5-4,-,TRBJ2-6,-,CASRYIDSGANVLTF,TGTGCCAGCAGGTACATAGATTCTGGGGCCAACGTCCTGACTTTC
TRBV19,-,TRBJ1-2,-,CASSIKAESSGYTF,TGTGCCAGTAGTATTAAGGCAGAGTCTTCCGGCTACACCTTC
TRBV28,-,TRBJ1-4,-,CASSNLDSPNEKLFF,TGTGCCAGCAGCAATCTGGACAGCCCTAATGAAAAACTGTTTTTT
TRBV19,-,TRBJ1-5,-,CASSWQTNQPQHF,TGTGCCAGTAGTTGGCAGACAAATCAGCCCCAGCATTTT
TRBV11-2,TRBD1,TRBJ1-3,-,CASSLQGVGGNTIYF,TGTGCCAGCAGCTTACAGGGGGTAGGGGGAAACACCATATATTTT
TRBV11-1,-,TRBJ2-1,-,CASSFQTNNEQFF,TGTGCCAGCAGCTTCCAGACCAACAATGAGCAGTTCTTC
TRBV6-1,-,TRBJ2-1,-,CASSVDGGPYNEQFF,TGTGCCAGCAGTGTCGATGGAGGGCCCTACAATGAGCAGTTCTTC
TRBV6-4,TRBD1,TRBJ2-7,-,CASTFDREDEQYF,TGTGCCAGCACCTTTGACAGGGAAGACGAGCAGTACTTC
TRBV6-1,-,TRBJ2-7,once,CASRAGHPYEQYF,TGTGCCAGCAGAGCGGGACACCCCTACGAGCAGTACTTC
TRBV6-6,-,TRBJ1-5,few,CASSKGGGGSQPQHF,TGTGCCAGCAGTAAAGGGGGAGGGGGGAGCCAGCCCCAGCATTTT
TRBV25-1,TRBD1,TRBJ2-3,once,CASSADRAPSTDTQYF,TGTGCCAGCAGTGCCGACAGGGCTCCCAGCACAGATACGCAGTATTTT
TRBV15,-,TRBJ2-3,-,CATSRDRSTEQRRTDTQYF,TGTGCCACCAGCAGAGATCGTAGTACTGAACAGAGAAGGACAGATACGCAGTATTTT
TRBV2,-,TRBJ2-7,-,CASSNPPGHYEQYF,TGTGCCAGCAGTAATCCCCCGGGACACTACGAGCAGTACTTC
TRBV7-9,TRBD1,TRBJ2-2,few,CASSLHRGNTGELFF,TGTGCCAGCAGCTTACACAGGGGGAACACCGGGGAGCTGTTTTTT
TRBV6-1,TRBD2,TRBJ2-1,-,CASSELTSGPYNEQFF,TGTGCCAGCAGTGAACTAACTAGCGGACCCTACAATGAGCAGTTCTTC
TRBV30,-,TRBJ1-2,-,CAWSLGGHGYTF,TGTGCCTGGAGTTTAGGTGGTCATGGCTACACCTTC
TRBV10-2,-,TRBJ1-1,-,CASRETGTTEAFF,TGCGCCAGCAGAGAAACAGGAACTACTGAAGCTTTCTTT
TRBV6-5,-,TRBJ1-1,-,CASSLPSRWNTEAFF,TGTGCCAGCAGTCTACCCTCCAGGTGGAACACTGAAGCTTTCTTT
TRBV12-5,-,TRBJ2-7,-,CASGLVGYVVSYEQYF,TGTGCTAGTGGTTTGGTAGGGTATGTAGTGAGCTACGAGCAGTACTTC
TRBV6-1,TRBD2,TRBJ2-1,-,CASSGVGLAGGRTYNEQFF,TGTGCCAGCAGTGGCGTGGGACTAGCGGGAGGGCGAACCTACAATGAGCAGTTCTTC
TRBV7-6,-,TRBJ1-2,few,CASSLTQGDGYTF,TGTGCCAGCAGCTTAACACAGGGAGATGGCTACACCTTC
TRBV19,-,TRBJ1-4,-,CASSDPGRSNEKLFF,TGTGCCAGTAGTGACCCGGGACGGTCTAATGAAAAACTGTTTTTT
TRBV5-1,-,TRBJ2-5,-,CASSPRQQETQYF,TGCGCCAGCAGCCCGAGACAGCAAGAGACCCAGTACTTC
TRBV5-3,-,TRBJ1-2,-,CASSLGPEGYGYTF,TGTGCCAGCAGCCTTGGACCCGAGGGCTATGGCTACACCTTC
TRBV5-1,-,TRBJ1-4,-,CASSLDYNEKLFF,TGCGCCAGCAGCTTGGACTATAATGAAAAACTGTTTTTT
TRBV18,TRBD1,TRBJ2-7,-,CASSTGQGGSYEQYF,TGTGCCAGCTCAACCGGACAGGGTGGATCCTACGAGCAGTACTTC
TRBV28,-,TRBJ2-5,-,CASAGQETQYF,TGTGCCAGCGCAGGTCAAGAGACCCAGTACTTC